This TCR beta chain was retrieved from a study of response to subunit inactivated influenza vaccine. Study results and limitations: Researchers suggested that each seasonal influenza vaccination recruits few new T cells.

On this clonotype itself: Its matching antigen is unknown.

Trimming shortened V by 5 bases and J by 0 bases, and 14 bases separated the two germline ends. The CDR3 totals 16 residues. Germline V gives CDR1 SEHNR, CDR2 FQNEAQ (reference sequence). TCRdb re-analysed the RT-PCR reads in MiXCR, keeping a single row per CDR3 protein. The data show about 500,000 distinct CDR3 sequences, more than 15% seen once. This TCR came from a man aged 50-75 years who received an inactivated influenza vaccine. This specimen was CD4+ T cells sorted from PBMCs, taken less than 25 months after vaccination. The V and J genes are TRBV7-9 and TRBJ1-3; tentatively, D is TRBD1 (6 bases). The CDR3: CASSLGQAGSGNTIYF. CDR3 nucleotide sequence: TGTGCCAGCAGCCTGGGACAAGCAGGCTCTGGAAACACCATATATTTT.